Included here is one T cell receptor beta chain sequence, with context. Its antigen is not identified. These data originate in a study of cytomegalovirus exposure and HLA in healthy donors. Study as a whole: Inside one of the first data releases sat about 91 million unique TCRs taken from HLA-typed donors. Most genotyped donors, roughly 83% of fewer than 400, had Caucasian-associated genetic ancestry. Study-wide findings and caveats: The only immune exposure information that was available was CMV serostatus. In a later analysis, TCR beta V- and J-gene trimming showed a link to a missense DCLRE1C variant.

This CDR3 comprises 14 residues. The V and J ends lost 5 bases and 7 bases respectively, with 17 bases between them. Per germline, CDR1 SGHTA and CDR2 FQGTGA. The PCR made use of 60 Vbeta and 13 Jbeta primers. Sequencing was performed with immunoSEQ multiplex PCR; in TCRdb, only in-frame clones are kept and a portion is missing. This sample carries under 250,000 clones, around 80% of them seen once, and the ten largest clones take about 0.63%. The origin of this receptor is a man aged 18 to 29 in good health and CMV-seronegative. V and J are TRBV7-3 and TRBJ2-5, with TRBD1 as a possible D gene (5 bases). Material: PBMCs. This CDR3 is CASSPSGASGTQYF. The CDR3 DNA is TGTGCCAGCAGCCCAAGTGGGGCCTCGGGGACCCAGTACTTC.